These 6 T cell receptor beta chains share one sample of origin, sequenced in a study of blood T cell repertoires in COVID-19 (TCRdb year 2020). Library preparation used the immunoSEQ multiplex PCR assay. Entries here come from immuneACCESS through TCRdb and include only in-frame sequences with V and J called. Some clones fail to appear in such tables; in the studies checked, an unresolved V gene covers under half of the shortfall, and the cause of the remainder is unknown. The sample table lists some 250,000 clones, more than 70% of them with a count of one. Roughly 12% of the sample is in the top ten clones. Sequenced sample: peripheral blood. The receptors here all came from an elderly man with acute or convalescent COVID-19.

V usage is TRBV5-1 and J usage is TRBJ1-1, with TRBD1 matching over 7 bases. V dropped 0 bases and J dropped 2; count of bases not matched to a gene: 4. The CDR3 runs to 15 residues. CDR1 is SGHRS and CDR2 is YFSETQ in the germline V gene. The chain's CDR3 is CASSLDRGLNTEAFF. The CDR3 DNA is TGCGCCAGCAGCTTGGACAGGGGCCTCAACACTGAAGCTTTCTTT.

This sequence joins TRBV5-5 and TRBJ1-1; 12 nucleotides match TRBD1. This CDR3 is 16 amino acids long. V lost 0 bases, J lost 7 bases, and 7 bases stayed unmatched. Germline V lookup: CDR1 SGHKS, CDR2 YYEKEE (reference sequence). This CDR3 reads CASSLGEGQGAGEAFF. DNA for the CDR3: TGTGCCAGCAGCTTGGGGGAGGGACAGGGGGCTGGTGAAGCTTTCTTT.

The chain has TRBV7-8 and TRBJ2-7, with TRBD1 matching over 7 bases. The CDR3 runs to 15 residues. V shed 0 bases, J shed 5 bases, and the junction held 7 bases outside the gene matches. The germline gives CDR1 SGHVS, CDR2 FQNEAQ. CDR3 amino acids: CASSLAGQFIHEQYF. The CDR3 DNA is TGTGCCAGCAGCTTAGCGGGACAGTTTATCCACGAGCAGTACTTC.

The V and J genes are TRBV29-1 and TRBJ1-1; 11 nucleotides align to TRBD1. V shed 7 bases and J 9 bases; nucleotides not matched to a gene: 7. The CDR3 covers 12 residues. From germline, CDR1 is SQVTM and CDR2 ANQGSEA. The CDR3 sequence: CSGGGQGAQAFF. The CDR3 DNA follows: TGCAGCGGTGGCGGACAGGGGGCACAAGCTTTCTTT.

The rearrangement uses TRBV7-8 and TRBJ1-3, with TRBD1 matching over 9 bases. Germline CDR1 is SGHVS and CDR2 is FQNEAQ. The CDR3 covers 18 residues. V lost 5 bases, J lost 0 bases, and 11 bases stayed unmatched. The CDR3, as DNA: TGTGCCAGCAGCCTACAGGGGGCCCATACAAGCTCTGGAAACACCATATATTTT. Amino acids: CASSLQGAHTSSGNTIYF.

The V and J genes are TRBV9 and TRBJ1-3, with TRBD1 matching 7 bases. There are 16 residues in the CDR3. Germline CDR1 and CDR2: SGDLS and YYNGEE. The V gene end was trimmed by 0 bases and the J gene end by 1 base; junction bases not matched to a gene: 4. The CDR3 is CASSVGGRGSGNTIYF. The CDR3 DNA sequence: TGTGCCAGCAGCGTAGGGGGCAGGGGGTCTGGAAACACCATATATTTT.